This T cell receptor beta chain appears in the sequencing data of a study of T-cell memory formation after mild COVID-19. This clonotype was seen more than once but under ten times. What it binds is unknown. Per germline, CDR1 SGHKS and CDR2 YYEKEE (reference sequence). The J segment lost 4 bases and the V segment lost 3 bases, leaving 5 bases of the junction unmatched. The CDR3 covers 14 residues. Regarding the study as a whole: Contracting clones from day 15 to 85 had balanced CD4/CD8; later expanders favoured CD4+. Of the contracting clones, CD4+ ones lay mainly in CM and EM, and CD8+ ones in EMRA. A subset of responding clones appeared in pre-infection memory, suggesting cross-reactive memory joined.

From 5'RACE with constant-segment primers came TCR alpha and TCR beta cDNA libraries that carried sample barcodes and UMIs. TCRdb re-called the 5' RACE reads through MiXCR, storing one row per CDR3 protein. The sample lists approximately 400,000 distinct CDR3 sequences, about a sixth occurring once. The receptor was isolated from a man between 18 and 29 years old who had mild COVID-19 (a few samples of this study predate the infection). Cell type and time point are not known. Sequences were obtained from PBMCs or a T cell subset sorted from them (not recorded which). The chain recombines TRBV5-5 with TRBJ2-7, with 9 bases identical to TRBD1. CDR3 in amino acids: CASSSGTGRYEQYF. The CDR3, as DNA: TGTGCCAGCAGCTCCGGGACAGGGAGGTACGAGCAGTACTTC.